Below, 24 T cell receptor beta chains from the same sample are listed, as sequenced in a study of cytomegalovirus exposure and HLA in healthy donors. It was with 60 Vbeta and 13 Jbeta primers that the PCR ran. Clones were sequenced by immunoSEQ multiplex PCR, and TCRdb holds only the in-frame ones, with some missing. The table has a few hundred thousand clones, 83% seen once; the top ten hold 1.4%. Sequences were obtained from PBMCs. Receptor source: a girl between 5 and 17 years old in good health and CMV-seronegative.

The rearrangement joins TRBV6-5 to TRBJ2-1; a weak D match, TRBD2 (5 bases). V lost 2 bases and J 6 bases, leaving 8 bases between the germline ends. Germline V CDR1 and CDR2: MNHEY, SVGAGI. The CDR3 loop spans 13 amino acids. The CDR3 spells CASSYGGPNEQFF. CDR3 DNA sequence: TGTGCCAGCAGTTACGGAGGACCCAATGAGCAGTTCTTC.

This clone was counted between two and nine times. The V call is TRBV6-1, the J call TRBJ1-1; 7 bases fit TRBD1. The CDR3 loop spans 14 amino acids. The V gene's germline CDR1 is MNHNS and CDR2 SASEGT. Germline trimming cut 7 bases from V and 8 bases from J; bases unmatched to any gene: 13. The CDR3 coding sequence is TGTGCCAGCATTAGATTACAGGGGACTCGGGAAGCTTTCTTT. It encodes CASIRLQGTREAFF.

J is TRBJ1-1 and V is TRBV7-9; D may be TRBD1 (6 bases). Trimming left V 7 bases short and J 8 bases short, with 11 bases between. The length of the CDR3 is 11 residues. Germline V gene sequence: CDR1 SEHNR, CDR2 FQNEAQ (reference sequence). Written as DNA, the CDR3 is TGTGCCAGCATCACCGGGACAGAAGCTTTCTTT. As protein: CASITGTEAFF.

The CDR3 protein is CASTLSAGESNQPQHF. CDR3 DNA sequence: TGTGCCAGCACCCTCTCCGCCGGGGAGAGCAATCAGCCCCAGCATTTT. This chain joins TRBV6-6 and TRBJ1-5; D is ambiguous. The CDR3 covers 16 residues. V dropped 7 bases and J dropped 1 base, with 17 bases sitting between them. Germline lookup yields CDR1 MNHNY and CDR2 SVGAGI (reference sequence).

V usage is TRBV5-1 and J usage is TRBJ1-2; D ambiguous. Per the germline V gene, CDR1 is SGHRS and CDR2 is YFSETQ. V was shortened by 0 bases and J by 0 bases, with 6 bases between the two germline ends. The CDR3 is made up of 14 amino acids. In nucleotides, the CDR3 is TGCGCCAGCAGCTTGGAAAGAGCTAACTATGGCTACACCTTC. It yields the protein CASSLERANYGYTF.

This clone was detected only once. The chain links TRBV5-1 to TRBJ1-6, with 8 bases lining up with TRBD1. CDR1 and CDR2 (germline): SGHRS, YFSETQ. There are 15 residues in the CDR3. V dropped 4 bases and J dropped 5; count of bases not matched to a gene: 5. Written as DNA, the CDR3 is TGCGCCAGCAGCGCCGGACAGGGTAATAATTCACCCCTCCACTTT. It specifies CASSAGQGNNSPLHF.

The gene calls are TRBV19 and TRBJ1-5; D is unclear. V lost 4 bases and J 11 bases, leaving 12 bases between the germline ends. Germline CDR1 LNHDA, CDR2 SQIVND (reference sequence). CDR3 length: 12 amino acids. CDR3 coding DNA: TGTGCCAGTAGTAGCCTTCAATCAGCCCAGCATTTT. This sequence encodes CASSSLQSAQHF.

This clone was observed a handful of times. The CDR3 loop is CASSSRTGGALGEQYF. The CDR3 region has the DNA TGTGCCAGCAGCTCAAGAACAGGGGGCGCCTTGGGCGAGCAGTACTTC. This rearrangement joins TRBV6-6 to TRBJ2-7, with 9 bases that match TRBD1. Germline values: CDR1 MNHNY, CDR2 SVGAGI (reference sequence). The CDR3 loop spans 16 amino acids. Trimming removed 6 bases from V and 6 bases from J; junction bases left unmatched: 15.

The chain couples TRBV7-9 to TRBJ2-1; TRBD2 aligns across 14 bases. This CDR3 is 17 amino acids long. Germline CDR1 SEHNR, CDR2 FQNEAQ (reference sequence). Trimming cost V 3 bases and J 7 bases; bases outside gene matches: 8. CDR3 nucleotides: TGTGCCAGCAGCTTGGGACTAGCGGGAGAATACGTGAATGAGCAGTTCTTC. As protein: CASSLGLAGEYVNEQFF.

The V and J genes are TRBV5-1 and TRBJ2-1; D is perhaps TRBD2 (5 bases). CDR3 size: 15 residues. V lost 4 bases, J lost 4 bases, and 15 bases lay in between. Looked up from germline, CDR1 is SGHRS and CDR2 is YFSETQ. This CDR3 reads CASSPDPGRYNEQFF. The CDR3 DNA follows: TGCGCCAGCAGCCCCGACCCGGGAAGATACAATGAGCAGTTCTTC.

The chain combines TRBV2 with TRBJ2-2; 11 positions agree with TRBD1. Trimming cost V 6 bases and J 8 bases; bases outside gene matches: 8. Germline CDR1 reads SNHLY; CDR2 reads FYNNEI. This CDR3 spans 15 amino acids. CDR3 amino acids: CASRDRGLNWGELFF. In nucleotides, the CDR3 is TGTGCCAGCAGGGACAGGGGGCTGAATTGGGGGGAGCTGTTTTTT. Complete variable domain (other parts from reference TRBV2 and TRBJ2-2): EPEVTQTPSHQVTQMGQEVILRCVPISNHLYFYWYRQILGQKVEFLVSFYNNEISEKSEIFDDQFSVERPDGSNFTLKIRSTKLEDSAMYFCASRDRGLNWGELFFGEGSRLTVL.

V gene TRBV13 combines with J gene TRBJ1-1; perhaps TRBD1 as D (6 bases). Trimming removed 4 bases from V and 4 bases from J, with 10 bases in between. Looked up from germline, CDR1 is PRHDT and CDR2 is FYEKMQ (reference sequence). This CDR3 spans 13 amino acids. The CDR3 coding sequence is TGTGCCAGCAGCTATAGAGGGGGCACTGAAGCTTTCTTT. Translating it yields CASSYRGGTEAFF.

The chain recombines TRBV30 with TRBJ1-5, with D possibly TRBD1 on 6 matching bases. This CDR3 region has 13 residues. Trimming pared 5 bases from V and 2 bases from J, leaving 10 bases between. Germline V gene sequence: CDR1 GTSNPN, CDR2 SVGIG (reference sequence). The CDR3 DNA sequence: TGTGCCTGGGCCCACAGGGGCAATCAGCCCCAGCATTTT. Its translation is CAWAHRGNQPQHF.

The chain links TRBV9 to TRBJ2-1, with a weak D call TRBD2 (6 bases). The V end was cut by 2 bases, the J end by 8 bases, with 11 bases between. Germline assignment: CDR1 SGDLS and CDR2 YYNGEE. This CDR3 is built from 13 residues. The CDR3 bases are TGTGCCAGCAGCGTCGGACTAACAGATGAGCAGTTCTTC. Translation: CASSVGLTDEQFF.

The chain couples TRBV4-2 to TRBJ2-5; no clear D gene. Judging by the DNA end, TRBJ2-7 fits better; the J call may be wrong. The CDR3 is 13 amino acids. Germline V gene sequence: CDR1 LGHNA, CDR2 YNFKEQ. CDR3 amino acids: CASSQDLAYEQYF. The CDR3 nucleotides are TGTGCCAGCAGCCAAGATCTAGCCTACGAGCAGTACTTC.

This chain connects TRBV27 to TRBJ2-3, with TRBD2 identical over 11 bases. CDR1 and CDR2 (germline): MNHEY, SMNVEV (reference sequence). V shed 6 bases, J shed 0 bases, and the junction held 14 bases outside the gene matches. This CDR3 spans 19 amino acids. The CDR3 spells CASSLGGGTSGASTDTQYF. CDR3 in DNA: TGTGCCAGCAGCTTGGGGGGCGGGACTAGCGGAGCTAGCACAGATACGCAGTATTTT.

J is TRBJ2-4 and V is TRBV16; 8 bases line up with TRBD1. J gave up 6 bases and V 0 bases, and 7 bases lay outside the gene matches. The CDR3 sequence is 16 residues long. Germline-derived CDR1 and CDR2 are KGHSY and FQNENV. CDR3 loop: CASSQSNQGARNIQYF. The CDR3 DNA is TGTGCCAGCAGCCAATCGAACCAGGGGGCGCGAAACATTCAGTACTTC. The full variable domain, its missing parts supplied by reference TRBV16 and TRBJ2-4, is GEEVAQTPKHLVRGEGQKAKLYCAPIKGHSYVFWYQQVLKNEFKFLISFQNENVFDETGMPKERFSAKCLPNSPCSLEIQATKLEDSAVYFCASSQSNQGARNIQYFGAGTRLSVL.

The chain recombines TRBV29-1 with TRBJ2-7; 9 nucleotides match TRBD1. This CDR3 has 14 amino acids. With V trimmed by 1 base and J by 1 base, 2 bases remained unmatched. Germline CDR1 and CDR2: SQVTM and ANQGSEA. CDR3: CSVEGTGESYEQYF. CDR3 bases: TGCAGCGTTGAAGGGACAGGGGAATCCTACGAGCAGTACTTC.

The rearrangement joins TRBV4-2 to TRBJ2-2, with a tentative D call TRBD2 (6 bases). Trimming took 6 bases from V and 3 from J, leaving 17 bases between them. The germline V gene encodes CDR1 LGHNA and CDR2 YNFKEQ. CDR3 length: 16 residues. In DNA form, the CDR3 reads TGTGCCAGCAGTCTTCCGGACGGGGAGGACACCGGGGAGCTGTTTTTT. It encodes CASSLPDGEDTGELFF.

This clone appeared once. The CDR3 here is CASSQSVEGPLDEQYF. The CDR3 coding sequence is TGCGCCAGCAGTCAATCGGTAGAGGGCCCGTTGGACGAGCAGTACTTC. The gene calls are TRBV23-1 and TRBJ2-7; perhaps TRBD2 as D (5 bases). TRBV23-1 is placed among ORFs of uncertain function. V lost 0 bases, J lost 5 bases, and 17 bases lay in between. CDR3 length equals 16 residues.

This rearrangement joins TRBV7-9 to TRBJ1-5, with a possible D match to TRBD1 (5 bases). CDR1 is SEHNR, CDR2 FQNEAQ, per germline (reference sequence). Trimming left V 5 bases short and J 2 bases short, with 10 bases between. The CDR3 is made up of 14 amino acids. For the CDR3, the DNA is TGTGCCAGCAGCCCATCGGGGGGCAATCAGCCCCAGCATTTT. It specifies CASSPSGGNQPQHF.

This chain connects TRBV5-8 to TRBJ2-5; TRBD2 aligns across 8 bases. The CDR3 spans 13 residues. The germline V gene has CDR1 SGHTS and CDR2 YDEGEE. Trimming took 0 bases from V and 9 from J; bases not matched to a gene: 4. The CDR3 coding sequence is TGTGCCAGCAGCTTGGGGACTAGCTCGGCCCAGTACTTC. This sequence encodes CASSLGTSSAQYF.

This chain connects TRBV5-5 to TRBJ1-2, with D maybe TRBD1 (5 bases). Germline CDR1 and CDR2: SGHKS and YYEKEE (reference sequence). This CDR3 contains 14 residues. V was trimmed by 4 bases and J by 1 base, leaving 11 bases between them. CDR3 in amino acids: CASSQTTDNYGYTF. CDR3 in DNA: TGTGCCAGCAGCCAAACGACAGATAACTATGGCTACACCTTC. Combining the CDR3 with reference TRBV5-5 and TRBJ1-2 gives the whole variable domain DAGVTQSPTHLIKTRGQQVTLRCSPISGHKSVSWYQQVLGQGPQFIFQYYEKEERGRGNFPDRFSARQFPNYSSELNVNALLLGDSALYLCASSQTTDNYGYTFGSGTRLTVV.

This chain joins TRBV19 and TRBJ1-1; 8 bases align to TRBD1. J lost 4 bases, V lost 3 bases, and 7 bases had no gene match. The CDR3 consists of 15 residues. CDR1 is LNHDA, CDR2 SQIVND, per germline (reference sequence). Here the CDR3 reads CASSIQDRVGTEAFF. The DNA of the CDR3 is TGTGCCAGTAGTATCCAGGACAGGGTGGGCACTGAAGCTTTCTTT.